What follows are 29 T cell receptor beta chains derived from one specimen sequenced in a study of T cell responses to AZD1222 COVID-19 vaccine. Sequenced by immunoSEQ multiplex PCR; TCRdb stores in-frame clones only, minus some. Of 100,000 to 150,000 clones detected, about nine tenths appear once; the ten largest clones hold 13% to 15%. The sequencing used peripheral blood, collected on day 0 of AZD1222 vaccination. The source of these receptors is an adult in good health.

This sequence joins TRBV5-1 and TRBJ1-4, with D unresolved. The V and J ends lost 0 bases and 5 bases respectively, with 5 bases between them. CDR1 is SGHRS and CDR2 is YFSETQ in the germline V gene. The CDR3 is made up of 13 amino acids. This CDR3 reads CASSLDKNEKLFF. The CDR3 DNA reads as TGCGCCAGCAGCTTGGATAAGAATGAAAAACTGTTTTTT.

The rearrangement uses TRBV5-1 and TRBJ1-2; D uncertain. CDR1 is SGHRS, CDR2 YFSETQ, per germline. The V end was cut by 0 bases, the J end by 4 bases, with 10 bases between. The CDR3 covers 14 residues. In nucleotides, the CDR3 is TGCGCCAGCAGCTTGGAGACGTCTCTCTATGGCTACACCTTC. It encodes CASSLETSLYGYTF.

The chain joins TRBV4-3 to TRBJ1-1; D is possibly TRBD1 (5 bases). The CDR3 spans 14 residues. Germline CDR1 is LGHNA and CDR2 is YSLEER. V was pared by 2 bases and J by 1 base, with 8 bases between. The CDR3 spells CASSQRQWNTEAFF. CDR3 DNA sequence: TGCGCCAGCAGCCAAAGACAGTGGAACACTGAAGCTTTCTTT.

This rearrangement joins TRBV9 to TRBJ2-3; 11 nucleotides match TRBD2. Germline loops: CDR1 SGDLS, CDR2 YYNGEE. The CDR3 loop spans 16 amino acids. V lost 0 bases, J lost 4 bases, and 4 bases stayed unmatched. The CDR3 DNA reads as TGTGCCAGCAGCGTAGGGGCTAGCGGGGGGTCAGATACGCAGTATTTT. Encoded protein: CASSVGASGGSDTQYF.

The V and J genes are TRBV20-1 and TRBJ1-1; D perhaps matches TRBD1 (6 bases). The CDR3 runs 16 residues. The germline V gene has CDR1 DFQATT and CDR2 SNEGSKA (reference sequence). V was shortened by 5 bases and J by 0 bases, with 19 bases between the two germline ends. The CDR3 coding sequence is TGCAGTGCTCGTGCATCTGCGCACAGGGTGAACACTGAAGCTTTCTTT. Residues: CSARASAHRVNTEAFF.

The chain links TRBV6-5 to TRBJ2-7, with unresolved D. Between the trimmed V and J ends, which lost 11 bases and 0 bases, there was a span of 11 bases. Per the germline V gene, CDR1 is MNHEY and CDR2 is SVGAGI. This CDR3 spans 12 amino acids. CDR3: CAAGYGSYEQYF. DNA of the CDR3: TGTGCCGCCGGTTACGGCTCCTACGAGCAGTACTTC.

This rearrangement joins TRBV29-1 to TRBJ1-2; possibly TRBD1 for D (5 bases). The CDR3 totals 12 residues. CDR1 is SQVTM, CDR2 ANQGSEA, per germline. V shed 4 bases and J shed 6 bases, with 12 bases lying between them. CDR3 sequence reads: CSVVGQGHGYTF. As DNA, the CDR3 is TGCAGCGTTGTCGGCCAGGGCCATGGCTACACCTTC. Filled out from reference TRBV29-1 and TRBJ1-2, the complete variable domain reads SAVISQKPSRDICQRGTSLTIQCQVDSQVTMMFWYRQQPGQSLTLIATANQGSEATYESGFVIDKFPISRPNLTFSTLTVSNMSPEDSSIYLCSVVGQGHGYTFGSGTRLTVV.

CDR3 sequence: CASSLGQPPEKLFF. For the CDR3, the DNA is TGTGCCAGCTCATTGGGACAGCCCCCTGAAAAACTGTTTTTT. The rearrangement joins TRBV18 to TRBJ1-4; 7 bases line up with TRBD1. From germline, CDR1 is KGHSH and CDR2 LQKENI. Germline trimming cut 5 bases from V and 7 bases from J; bases unmatched to any gene: 7. The CDR3 runs to 14 residues.

V gene TRBV9 combines with J gene TRBJ1-2, with 7 positions matching TRBD1. The CDR3 loop spans 14 amino acids. Trimming removed 3 bases from V and 4 bases from J; junction bases left unmatched: 6. Looked up from germline, CDR1 is SGDLS and CDR2 is YYNGEE. Here the CDR3 DNA reads TGTGCCAGCAGCGAGACAGGGTCGGGCTATGGCTACACCTTC. It is translated as CASSETGSGYGYTF.

The gene calls are TRBV2 and TRBJ2-1; maybe TRBD2 (5 bases). The CDR3 totals 12 residues. V shed 2 bases and J shed 10 bases, with 9 bases lying between them. The germline V gene has CDR1 SNHLY and CDR2 FYNNEI. The CDR3 region is CASSEMDLEQFF. The DNA of the CDR3 is TGTGCCAGCAGTGAAATGGACTTGGAGCAGTTCTTC.

The genes are TRBV19 and TRBJ1-2, with unresolved D. CDR3 size: 14 residues. CDR1 LNHDA and CDR2 SQIVND come from the germline V gene (reference sequence). The germline V and J ends were trimmed by 8 bases and 7 bases, with 20 bases remaining between them. The CDR3 loop is CASSLGLSVFGYTF. The CDR3 coding sequence is TGTGCCAGTTCTTTAGGGTTATCAGTCTTTGGCTACACCTTC. The full variable domain, its missing parts supplied by reference TRBV19 and TRBJ1-2, is DGGITQSPKYLFRKEGQNVTLSCEQNLNHDAMYWYRQDPGQGLRLIYYSQIVNDFQKGDIAEGYSVSREKKESFPLTVTSAQKNPTAFYLCASSLGLSVFGYTFGSGTRLTVV.

The chain joins TRBV7-9 to TRBJ1-2; no clear D. Germline-derived CDR1 and CDR2 are SEHNR and FQNEAQ (reference sequence). Trimming stripped 0 bases from V and 4 bases from J, with 15 bases between. This CDR3 is 16 amino acids long. CDR3 sequence (DNA): TGTGCCAGCAGCTTAGCAGTAGAAGGGCCGGGCTATGGCTACACCTTC. Protein: CASSLAVEGPGYGYTF.

The chain's CDR3 is CASSLGSGSNTEAFF. As DNA, the CDR3 is TGTGCCAGCAGCTTAGGGTCGGGGAGTAACACTGAAGCTTTCTTT. The chain employs TRBV7-2 and TRBJ1-1; no definite D call. The CDR3 is 15 amino acids. The germline V gene has CDR1 SGHTA and CDR2 FQGNSA. Trimming stripped 1 base from V and 2 bases from J, with 11 bases between.

A few counts support this clone. The chain joins TRBV5-1 to TRBJ1-2; 10 bases line up with TRBD1. The junction had 7 bases not matched to a gene; V was cut back by 1 base and J by 4 bases. CDR1 is SGHRS, CDR2 YFSETQ, per germline. The CDR3 sequence is 16 residues long. In nucleotides, the CDR3 is TGCGCCAGCAGCTTGATGGACAGGGGGGCCGGCTATGGCTACACCTTC. Translating gives CASSLMDRGAGYGYTF.

This chain uses TRBV7-9 with TRBJ1-2; D gene unclear. The CDR3 loop spans 15 amino acids. Per germline, CDR1 SEHNR and CDR2 FQNEAQ (reference sequence). The V end was cut by 5 bases, the J end by 2 bases, with 15 bases between. The CDR3 nucleotides are TGTGCCAGCAGCCCTTCGACAAGACCCAACTATGGCTACACCTTC. This encodes CASSPSTRPNYGYTF.

This chain connects TRBV28 to TRBJ1-2, with TRBD1 matching over 12 bases. After removal of 2 bases from V and 3 bases from J, the junction contained 7 bases not matched to a gene. In germline, CDR1 is MDHEN, CDR2 SYDVKM. The CDR3 covers 17 residues. The chain's CDR3 is CASSLEGQGAADYGYTF. CDR3 DNA sequence: TGTGCCAGCAGTTTAGAGGGACAGGGGGCCGCGGACTATGGCTACACCTTC.

J is TRBJ2-2 and V is TRBV19; D tentatively fits TRBD1 or TRBD2 (5 bases each). In germline, CDR1 is LNHDA, CDR2 SQIVND (reference sequence). The germline V and J ends were trimmed by 0 bases and 1 base, with 15 bases remaining between them. The CDR3 has 18 residues. The CDR3 sequence: CASSIDMALGENTGELFF. CDR3 bases: TGTGCCAGTAGTATAGATATGGCCCTGGGGGAGAACACCGGGGAGCTGTTTTTT.

This chain joins TRBV18 and TRBJ1-1; a possible D gene is TRBD1 (6 bases). Germline V lookup: CDR1 KGHSH, CDR2 LQKENI. V shed 1 base and J shed 10 bases, with 16 bases lying between them. CDR3 length: 14 amino acids. This CDR3 reads CASSPLSEGEGAFF. DNA of the CDR3: TGTGCCAGCTCACCACTTAGCGAGGGGGAGGGAGCTTTCTTT.

CDR3 sequence (DNA): TGTGCCTGGAGTGTAGGACCCAACTACAATGAGCAGTTCTTC. It is translated as CAWSVGPNYNEQFF. The J gene is TRBJ2-1, the V gene TRBV30; no reliable D call. Germline CDR1 reads GTSNPN; CDR2 reads SVGIG (reference sequence). Trimming took 0 bases from V and 3 from J, leaving 9 bases between them. This CDR3 has 14 amino acids. The entire variable domain, with the rest obtained from reference TRBV30 and TRBJ2-1, is as follows: SQTIHQWPATLVQPVGSPLSLECTVEGTSNPNLYWYRQAAGRGLQLLFYSVGIGQISSEVPQNLSASRPQDRQFILSSKKLLLSDSGFYLCAWSVGPNYNEQFFGPGTRLTVL.

This sequence joins TRBV7-2 and TRBJ2-4; 8 bases are shared with TRBD1. This CDR3 spans 16 amino acids. Germline CDR1 and CDR2: SGHTA and FQGNSA. Trimming at V came to 5 bases and at J to 5 bases, leaving 11 bases not matched to a gene. In DNA form, the CDR3 reads TGTGCCAGCAGCCCCCGAGGACAGGGTGCCCAAAACATTCAGTACTTC. This translates into CASSPRGQGAQNIQYF.

The genes are TRBV5-5 and TRBJ1-4; D not certain. The CDR3 runs to 15 residues. The V gene's germline CDR1 is SGHKS and CDR2 YYEKEE (reference sequence). The V and J ends lost 0 bases and 8 bases respectively, with 14 bases between them. CDR3 region: CASSLVGEVGEKLFF. The CDR3 DNA reads as TGTGCCAGCAGCTTGGTTGGGGAGGTGGGAGAAAAACTGTTTTTT.

CDR3 nucleotide sequence: TGTGCCTCCCCAGACTCTTATAGCAATCAGCCCCAGCATTTT. It specifies CASPDSYSNQPQHF. The V and J genes are TRBV30 and TRBJ1-5; D is ambiguous. The CDR3 consists of 14 residues. Germline V gene data show CDR1 as GTSNPN and CDR2 as SVGIG (reference sequence). The V end lost 7 bases, the J end lost 0 bases, and 13 bases lay between the germline ends. Variable domain in full (rest from reference TRBV30 and TRBJ1-5): SQTIHQWPATLVQPVGSPLSLECTVEGTSNPNLYWYRQAAGRGLQLLFYSVGIGQISSEVPQNLSASRPQDRQFILSSKKLLLSDSGFYLCASPDSYSNQPQHFGDGTRLSIL.

The V call is TRBV6-5, the J call TRBJ1-6, with 9 bases lining up with TRBD1. Germline V lookup: CDR1 MNHEY, CDR2 SVGAGI. The length of the CDR3 is 14 residues. Trimming removed 6 bases from V and 9 bases from J; junction bases left unmatched: 6. The CDR3 sequence: CASRAQGARSPLHF. The CDR3 nucleotides read TGTGCCAGCAGGGCACAGGGGGCGCGTTCACCCCTCCACTTT.

J is TRBJ1-6 and V is TRBV3-1 (or the pseudogene TRBV3-2); D may be TRBD1 (6 bases). V lost 5 bases to trimming and J lost 9 bases, with 17 bases between them. There are 15 residues in the CDR3. Germline V gene lookup returns CDR1 LGHDT and CDR2 YNNKEL (reference sequence). The CDR3 loop reads CASSVQGGISSPLHF. CDR3 DNA: TGTGCCAGCAGCGTCCAAGGGGGGATCAGTTCACCCCTCCACTTT.

This chain uses TRBV3-1 (or the pseudogene TRBV3-2) with TRBJ2-3, with D possibly being TRBD1 or TRBD2 (6 bases each). CDR1 and CDR2 (germline): LGHDT, YNNKEL (reference sequence). V was cut by 8 bases and J by 2 bases, with 14 bases left in between. The CDR3 covers 14 residues. The CDR3 reads CASARRGATDTQYF. CDR3 nucleotides: TGTGCCAGCGCACGGAGGGGGGCCACAGATACGCAGTATTTT.

The chain couples TRBV5-1 to TRBJ2-7; 7 positions agree with TRBD1. J gave up 1 base and V 7 bases, and 8 bases lay outside the gene matches. CDR1 is SGHRS and CDR2 is YFSETQ in the germline V gene. The CDR3 loop spans 14 amino acids. The CDR3 sequence is CASGLLTGSYEQYF. CDR3 coding DNA: TGCGCCAGCGGCCTACTGACAGGGTCCTACGAGCAGTACTTC.

The V and J genes are TRBV7-9 and TRBJ1-1; 7 bases are a match to TRBD1. CDR1 and CDR2 from the germline V gene are SEHNR and FQNEAQ (reference sequence). The CDR3 covers 14 residues. The junction had 3 bases not matched to a gene; V was cut back by 2 bases and J by 3 bases. CDR3 sequence (DNA): TGTGCCAGCAGCTTACAGGGGGTAGACACTGAAGCTTTCTTT. It specifies CASSLQGVDTEAFF. Based on the CDR3 plus reference TRBV7-9 and TRBJ1-1, the full variable domain is DTGVSQNPRHKITKRGQNVTFRCDPISEHNRLYWYRQTLGQGPEFLTYFQNEAQLEKSRLLSDRFSAERPKGSFSTLEIQRTEQGDSAMYLCASSLQGVDTEAFFGQGTRLTVV.

The J gene is TRBJ1-4, the V gene TRBV27; D is unclear. V dropped 5 bases and J dropped 5 bases, with 3 bases sitting between them. The germline V gene encodes CDR1 MNHEY and CDR2 SMNVEV (reference sequence). CDR3 length: 11 residues. The CDR3 DNA is TGTGCCAGCAGTGGGAATGAAAAACTGTTTTTT. Translating it yields CASSGNEKLFF.

The chain is built from TRBV18 and TRBJ1-3, with D perhaps TRBD1 (6 bases). V lost 4 bases, J lost 5 bases, and 30 bases lay in between. The CDR3 consists of 20 residues. Germline loops: CDR1 KGHSH, CDR2 LQKENI. The CDR3: CASSLQSPAGDNSRRNTIYF. CDR3 nucleotides: TGTGCCAGCTCACTCCAATCACCGGCCGGGGACAACTCTAGGCGAAACACCATATATTTT.